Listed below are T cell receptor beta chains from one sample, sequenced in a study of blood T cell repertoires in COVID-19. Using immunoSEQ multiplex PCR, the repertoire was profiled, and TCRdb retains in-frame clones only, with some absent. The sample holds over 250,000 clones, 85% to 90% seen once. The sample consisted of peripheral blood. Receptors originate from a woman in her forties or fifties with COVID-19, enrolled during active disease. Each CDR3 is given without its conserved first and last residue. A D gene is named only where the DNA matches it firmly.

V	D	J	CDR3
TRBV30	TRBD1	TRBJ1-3	AWTGGSGNTIY
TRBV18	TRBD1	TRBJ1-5	ASSSGTGGNQPQH
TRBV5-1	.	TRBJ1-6	ASSLGEVNSPLH
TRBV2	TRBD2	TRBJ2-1	ASSEAGRAYNEQF
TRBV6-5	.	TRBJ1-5	ASRGGRYINQPQH
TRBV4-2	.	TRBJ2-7	ASSQVGGSYEQY
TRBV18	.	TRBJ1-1	ASSSTLNTEAF
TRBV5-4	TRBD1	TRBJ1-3	ASSWEQGAGNTIY
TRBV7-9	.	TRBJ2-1	ASSWGGLDEQF
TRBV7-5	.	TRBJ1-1	VRRDDRDPKMNTEAF
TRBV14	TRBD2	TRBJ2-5	ASSQEFASGVQETQY
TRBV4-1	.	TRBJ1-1	ASSRPGTEAF
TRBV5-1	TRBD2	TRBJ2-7	ASSFGTSGRANRDEQY
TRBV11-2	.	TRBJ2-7	ASSLDRVGEQY
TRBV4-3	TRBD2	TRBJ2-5	ASSPRPLAVGETQY
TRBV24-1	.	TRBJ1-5	APQWPSRPQH
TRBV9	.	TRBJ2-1	ASSVAWGLAAGVYNEQF